This T cell receptor beta chain was captured by sequencing in a study of HIV-infected patients and healthy controls (dated by TCRdb to between 2013 and 2015). CDR1 MDHEN and CDR2 SYDVKM were looked up in the germline V gene. The CDR3 holds 14 amino acids from the cysteine to the phenylalanine. Only CDR3 DNA remains: 42 bases, in frame from the first base. V gives up 2 bases and J gives up 5 bases, and the segment between their germline ends measures 12 bases. Of note for this clonotype: Its antigen specificity is not known. There are no base qualities to consult, and no much larger clone falls within one base.

To prepare the library, 5' RACE was applied. These reads were obtained on an Illumina MiSeq. Through fastp at Q25 and MiXCR, TCRdb rebuilt clones from the public reads, retaining in-frame beta chains. Every CDR3 protein is listed once, alongside the most common genes and DNA of its rows. This sample lists around 62,000 distinct CDR3 sequences; roughly 19% were detected once. The ten top clones hold about 1.3% of the sample. Source material: CD4+ T cells from blood. The chain couples TRBV28 to TRBJ2-5; the D gene is possibly TRBD1 or TRBD2, with 5 bases matching each. The origin of this receptor is a human donor in good health. The CDR3 is CASSLVGREETQYF. At the DNA level, the sequence is TGTGCCAGCAGTTTAGTGGGCAGGGAGGAGACCCAGTACTTC.